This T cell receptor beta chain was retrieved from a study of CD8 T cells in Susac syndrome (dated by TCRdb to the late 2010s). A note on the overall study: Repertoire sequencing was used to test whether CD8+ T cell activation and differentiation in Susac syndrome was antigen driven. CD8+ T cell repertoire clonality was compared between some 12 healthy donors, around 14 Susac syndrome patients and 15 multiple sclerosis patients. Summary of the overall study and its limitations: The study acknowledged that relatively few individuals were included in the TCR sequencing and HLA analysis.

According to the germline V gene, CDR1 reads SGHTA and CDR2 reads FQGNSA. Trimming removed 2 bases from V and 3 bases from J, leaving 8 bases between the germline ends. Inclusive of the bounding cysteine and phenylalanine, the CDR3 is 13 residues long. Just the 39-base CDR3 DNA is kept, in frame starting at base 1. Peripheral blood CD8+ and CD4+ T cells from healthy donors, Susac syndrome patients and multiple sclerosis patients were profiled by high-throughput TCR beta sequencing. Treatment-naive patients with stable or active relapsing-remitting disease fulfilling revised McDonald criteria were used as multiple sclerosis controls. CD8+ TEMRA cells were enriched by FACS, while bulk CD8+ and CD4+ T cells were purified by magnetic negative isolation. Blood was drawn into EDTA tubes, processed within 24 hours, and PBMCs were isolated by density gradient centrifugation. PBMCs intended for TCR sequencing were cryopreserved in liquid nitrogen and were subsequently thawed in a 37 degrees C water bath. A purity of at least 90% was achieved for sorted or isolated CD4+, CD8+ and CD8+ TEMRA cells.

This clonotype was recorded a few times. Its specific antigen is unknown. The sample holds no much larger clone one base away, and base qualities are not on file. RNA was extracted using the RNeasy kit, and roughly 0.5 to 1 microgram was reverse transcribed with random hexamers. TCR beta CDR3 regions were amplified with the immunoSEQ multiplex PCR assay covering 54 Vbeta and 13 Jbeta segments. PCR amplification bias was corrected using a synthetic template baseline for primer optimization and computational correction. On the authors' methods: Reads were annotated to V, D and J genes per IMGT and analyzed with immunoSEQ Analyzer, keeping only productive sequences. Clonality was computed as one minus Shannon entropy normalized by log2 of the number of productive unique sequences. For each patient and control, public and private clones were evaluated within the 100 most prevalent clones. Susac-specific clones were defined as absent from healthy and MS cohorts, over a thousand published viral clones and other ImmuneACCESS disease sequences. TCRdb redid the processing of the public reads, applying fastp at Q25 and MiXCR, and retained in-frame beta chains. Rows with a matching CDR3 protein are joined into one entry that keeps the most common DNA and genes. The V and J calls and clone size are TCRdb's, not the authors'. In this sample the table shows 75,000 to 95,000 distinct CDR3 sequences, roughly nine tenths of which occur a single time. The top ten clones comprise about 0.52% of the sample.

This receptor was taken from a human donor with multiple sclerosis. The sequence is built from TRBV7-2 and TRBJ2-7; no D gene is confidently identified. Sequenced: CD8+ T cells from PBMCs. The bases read TGTGCCAGCAGCTTATGGGTAGGCTACGAGCAGTACTTC. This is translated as CASSLWVGYEQYF.